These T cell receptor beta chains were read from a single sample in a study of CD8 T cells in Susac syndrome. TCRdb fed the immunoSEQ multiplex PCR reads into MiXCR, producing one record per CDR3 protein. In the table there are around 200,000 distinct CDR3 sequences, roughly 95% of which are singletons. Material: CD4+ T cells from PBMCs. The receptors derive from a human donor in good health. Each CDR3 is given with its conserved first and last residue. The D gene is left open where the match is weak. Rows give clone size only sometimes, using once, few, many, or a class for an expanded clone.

CDR3 DNA: TGTGCCAGCAGTCCGGGGGGCCAGTACATTCAGTACTTC
CDR3 protein: CASSPGGQYIQYF
J gene: TRBJ2-4
clone size: NA
D gene: NA
CDR3 length: 13
V gene: TRBV28

CDR3 DNA: TGTGCCAGCAGCTTAGTACTAGCGGGGATCGATGGTGAGCAGTTCTTC
CDR3 protein: CASSLVLAGIDGEQFF
J gene: TRBJ2-1
clone size: NA
D gene: TRBD2
CDR3 length: 16
V gene: TRBV7-9

CDR3 DNA: TGCAGCGTGGGGGGACAGCCGATGTTGGATACGCAGTATTTT
CDR3 protein: CSVGGQPMLDTQYF
J gene: TRBJ2-3
clone size: NA
D gene: NA
CDR3 length: 14
V gene: TRBV29-1

CDR3 DNA: TGTGCCAGCAGGTCCGCGGGGACAGGGGAGACCCAGTACTTC
CDR3 protein: CASRSAGTGETQYF
J gene: TRBJ2-5
clone size: NA
D gene: TRBD1
CDR3 length: 14
V gene: TRBV28

CDR3 DNA: TGTGCCAGCAGCATACTAGCGGGCACAGATACGCAGTATTTT
CDR3 protein: CASSILAGTDTQYF
J gene: TRBJ2-3
clone size: NA
D gene: TRBD2
CDR3 length: 14
V gene: TRBV9

CDR3 DNA: TGTGCCAGCAGGCTTAATGGGGAGACCCAGTACTTC
CDR3 protein: CASRLNGETQYF
J gene: TRBJ2-5
clone size: NA
D gene: NA
CDR3 length: 12
V gene: TRBV28

CDR3 DNA: TGCGCCAGCAGCCAGGAGCGGGGGGTGGACTACAATGAGCAGTTCTTC
CDR3 protein: CASSQERGVDYNEQFF
J gene: TRBJ2-1
clone size: NA
D gene: TRBD2
CDR3 length: 16
V gene: TRBV4-3

CDR3 DNA: TGTGCCAGCAGCCATAGACCCCCCACTGAAGCTTTCTTT
CDR3 protein: CASSHRPPTEAFF
J gene: TRBJ1-1
clone size: NA
D gene: NA
CDR3 length: 13
V gene: TRBV3-1

CDR3 DNA: TGCAGTGCTACCGATTTTAGTCGGTCTAGTTACGAGCAGTACTTC
CDR3 protein: CSATDFSRSSYEQYF
J gene: TRBJ2-7
clone size: NA
D gene: NA
CDR3 length: 15
V gene: TRBV20-1

CDR3 DNA: TGCAGTGCTACCCGCTCGGCCCAGCCCCAGCATTTT
CDR3 protein: CSATRSAQPQHF
J gene: TRBJ1-5
clone size: NA
D gene: NA
CDR3 length: 12
V gene: TRBV20-1

CDR3 DNA: TGTGCCAGCACAACTTCGACGGGGGCCCAGGGCTACACCTTC
CDR3 protein: CASTTSTGAQGYTF
J gene: TRBJ1-2
clone size: once
D gene: NA
CDR3 length: 14
V gene: TRBV6-1

CDR3 DNA: TGCGCCAGCAGCGCGTTGGGAGCGGGGGGACAAGAGACCCAGTACTTC
CDR3 protein: CASSALGAGGQETQYF
J gene: TRBJ2-5
clone size: NA
D gene: TRBD2
CDR3 length: 16
V gene: TRBV5-1

CDR3 DNA: TGTGCCACCAGCAGATCCCATCTTAATTCAGATATGGTCTACGAGCAGTACTTC
CDR3 protein: CATSRSHLNSDMVYEQYF
J gene: TRBJ2-7
clone size: NA
D gene: NA
CDR3 length: 18
V gene: TRBV15

CDR3 DNA: TGTGCCAGCAGCCCGGGACAGGACACTGAAGCTTTCTTT
CDR3 protein: CASSPGQDTEAFF
J gene: TRBJ1-1
clone size: NA
D gene: TRBD1
CDR3 length: 13
V gene: TRBV13

CDR3 DNA: TGTGCCAGCAGCGACAACACAGATACGCAGTATTTT
CDR3 protein: CASSDNTDTQYF
J gene: TRBJ2-3
clone size: NA
D gene: NA
CDR3 length: 12
V gene: TRBV9

CDR3 DNA: TGTGCCAGCAGCCCCCTGGACCTCTATGGCTACACCTTC
CDR3 protein: CASSPLDLYGYTF
J gene: TRBJ1-2
clone size: NA
D gene: NA
CDR3 length: 13
V gene: TRBV3-1

CDR3 DNA: TGTGCCAGCAGCCAAGATCATGGGACAGGGGGTAATGAGCAGTTCTTC
CDR3 protein: CASSQDHGTGGNEQFF
J gene: TRBJ2-1
clone size: once
D gene: TRBD1
CDR3 length: 16
V gene: TRBV3-1

CDR3 DNA: TGTGCCAGCAGTTTGGGTTTACCGGGAGAGCAGTTCTTC
CDR3 protein: CASSLGLPGEQFF
J gene: TRBJ2-1
clone size: NA
D gene: NA
CDR3 length: 13
V gene: TRBV28

CDR3 DNA: TGTGCCTGGAGTGGGTTTGGGGGCGCAACAGATACGCAGTATTTT
CDR3 protein: CAWSGFGGATDTQYF
J gene: TRBJ2-3
clone size: NA
D gene: NA
CDR3 length: 15
V gene: TRBV30

CDR3 DNA: TGTGCCAGCAGCGCTATGGGACAGGGGGTTGGAGAGACCCAGTACTTC
CDR3 protein: CASSAMGQGVGETQYF
J gene: TRBJ2-5
clone size: NA
D gene: TRBD1
CDR3 length: 16
V gene: TRBV9

CDR3 DNA: TGTGCCAGCAGCCATCCGGGGGGCCGGGGGCCTACTAACTATGGCTACACCTTC
CDR3 protein: CASSHPGGRGPTNYGYTF
J gene: TRBJ1-2
clone size: NA
D gene: NA
CDR3 length: 18
V gene: TRBV3-1

CDR3 DNA: TGTGCCAGCAGTAACCGGGAGCCGTCCAAGAGACCCAGTAACTTC
CDR3 protein: CASSNREPSKRPSNF
J gene: TRBJ2-5
clone size: NA
D gene: NA
CDR3 length: 15
V gene: TRBV27

CDR3 DNA: TGTGCCAGCAGTTTACGAGGGGCAGTCTATGGCTACACCTTC
CDR3 protein: CASSLRGAVYGYTF
J gene: TRBJ1-2
clone size: NA
D gene: NA
CDR3 length: 14
V gene: TRBV12-3/TRBV12-4

CDR3 DNA: TGTGCCAGCAGTTTACAGGGGCGGATCACTGAAGCTTTCTTT
CDR3 protein: CASSLQGRITEAFF
J gene: TRBJ1-1
clone size: NA
D gene: NA
CDR3 length: 14
V gene: TRBV27

CDR3 DNA: TGCAGTGCTAGAGCGGGGACAGGGGGCTACGAGCAGTACTTC
CDR3 protein: CSARAGTGGYEQYF
J gene: TRBJ2-7
clone size: NA
D gene: TRBD1
CDR3 length: 14
V gene: TRBV20-1

CDR3 DNA: TGTGCCAGCAGGTACGCAAGAAGGTCTGAAGCTTTCTTT
CDR3 protein: CASRYARRSEAFF
J gene: TRBJ1-1
clone size: NA
D gene: NA
CDR3 length: 13
V gene: TRBV3-1

CDR3 DNA: TGCAGTGCCTGGACAGCGCTTGAGAATGAGCAGTTCTTC
CDR3 protein: CSAWTALENEQFF
J gene: TRBJ2-1
clone size: NA
D gene: NA
CDR3 length: 13
V gene: TRBV20-1

CDR3 DNA: TGTGCCAGCAGCCATGGGGCGGAACACTATGGCTACACCTTC
CDR3 protein: CASSHGAEHYGYTF
J gene: TRBJ1-2
clone size: once
D gene: NA
CDR3 length: 14
V gene: TRBV3-1

CDR3 DNA: TGCAGTGCTGGTCGGGACAGGGGAAGCACTGAAGCTTTCTTT
CDR3 protein: CSAGRDRGSTEAFF
J gene: TRBJ1-1
clone size: once
D gene: TRBD1
CDR3 length: 14
V gene: TRBV20-1

CDR3 DNA: TGTGCCATCAGCCCAGCCTACAGAGATGGCTACACCTTC
CDR3 protein: CAISPAYRDGYTF
J gene: TRBJ1-2
clone size: NA
D gene: NA
CDR3 length: 13
V gene: TRBV10-3

CDR3 DNA: TGTGCCAGCAGTTTAGCGCGATCGGGCTACACCTTC
CDR3 protein: CASSLARSGYTF
J gene: TRBJ1-2
clone size: NA
D gene: NA
CDR3 length: 12
V gene: TRBV12-3/TRBV12-4

CDR3 DNA: TGTGCCTGGAGTCCAACTCGACGCTATGGCTACACCTTC
CDR3 protein: CAWSPTRRYGYTF
J gene: TRBJ1-2
clone size: once
D gene: NA
CDR3 length: 13
V gene: TRBV30

CDR3 DNA: TGTGCCACCAGTGATCCCCATGAAGAGACCCAGTACTTC
CDR3 protein: CATSDPHEETQYF
J gene: TRBJ2-5
clone size: NA
D gene: NA
CDR3 length: 13
V gene: TRBV24-1

CDR3 DNA: TGCAGTGCCCTCCAGACCCTCTATGGCTACACCTTC
CDR3 protein: CSALQTLYGYTF
J gene: TRBJ1-2
clone size: NA
D gene: NA
CDR3 length: 12
V gene: TRBV20-1

CDR3 DNA: TGTGCCAGCAGCGCGGGACAGTCCTACGAGCAGTACTTC
CDR3 protein: CASSAGQSYEQYF
J gene: TRBJ2-7
clone size: NA
D gene: NA
CDR3 length: 13
V gene: TRBV5-4

CDR3 DNA: TGTGCCAGCACCCGACAACGAGGGGGGGACATTCAGTACTTC
CDR3 protein: CASTRQRGGDIQYF
J gene: TRBJ2-4
clone size: NA
D gene: NA
CDR3 length: 14
V gene: TRBV3-1

CDR3 DNA: TGTGCCAGCAGCGACACGACAGGGCCGGGCCCAGATACGCAGTATTTT
CDR3 protein: CASSDTTGPGPDTQYF
J gene: TRBJ2-3
clone size: NA
D gene: TRBD1
CDR3 length: 16
V gene: TRBV14

CDR3 DNA: TGCGCCAGCAGCCAACCGGGACAGGGTGTGACGGAACTGTTTTTT
CDR3 protein: CASSQPGQGVTELFF
J gene: TRBJ1-4
clone size: NA
D gene: TRBD1
CDR3 length: 15
V gene: TRBV4-1

CDR3 DNA: TGCAGTGCCGGAAGGCGGGAGGGCGGTGAGCAGTTCTTC
CDR3 protein: CSAGRREGGEQFF
J gene: TRBJ2-1
clone size: NA
D gene: TRBD2
CDR3 length: 13
V gene: TRBV20-1

CDR3 DNA: TGCAGTGCCACCGACAGGGGCCAGCCCCAGCATTTT
CDR3 protein: CSATDRGQPQHF
J gene: TRBJ1-5
clone size: NA
D gene: TRBD1
CDR3 length: 12
V gene: TRBV20-1

CDR3 DNA: TGTGCCAGCAGCCCCGTTGGGGGACAGGGGATCGGAGATACGCAGTATTTT
CDR3 protein: CASSPVGGQGIGDTQYF
J gene: TRBJ2-3
clone size: NA
D gene: TRBD1
CDR3 length: 17
V gene: TRBV7-8

CDR3 DNA: TGTGCCAGCAGCTTACAGGGGATCACTGAAGCTTTCTTT
CDR3 protein: CASSLQGITEAFF
J gene: TRBJ1-1
clone size: NA
D gene: NA
CDR3 length: 13
V gene: TRBV11-2

CDR3 DNA: TGTGCCAGCAGCCCCGTGGGGTGGGCAGGGCGGCAGACCCAGTACTTC
CDR3 protein: CASSPVGWAGRQTQYF
J gene: TRBJ2-5
clone size: NA
D gene: NA
CDR3 length: 16
V gene: TRBV7-2

CDR3 DNA: TGCAGTGCTAGAGGCGGGAACTACGAGCAGTACTTC
CDR3 protein: CSARGGNYEQYF
J gene: TRBJ2-7
clone size: NA
D gene: NA
CDR3 length: 12
V gene: TRBV20-1

CDR3 DNA: TGCAGTGCTAGAGACCCCATAGGGGGGGAGAGTCAGCCCCAGCATTTT
CDR3 protein: CSARDPIGGESQPQHF
J gene: TRBJ1-5
clone size: NA
D gene: NA
CDR3 length: 16
V gene: TRBV20-1

CDR3 DNA: TGCGCCAGCAGCCGCACGGGGGGGGCCGGTACCATCGATACGCAGTATTTT
CDR3 protein: CASSRTGGAGTIDTQYF
J gene: TRBJ2-3
clone size: NA
D gene: TRBD2
CDR3 length: 17
V gene: TRBV4-1

CDR3 DNA: TGTGCCAGCAGATACAGGGATATTAATCGCTATGGCTACACCTTC
CDR3 protein: CASRYRDINRYGYTF
J gene: TRBJ1-2
clone size: NA
D gene: NA
CDR3 length: 15
V gene: TRBV2

CDR3 DNA: TGTGCCTGGAGTGCTGGAACTCACAATGAGCAGTTCTTC
CDR3 protein: CAWSAGTHNEQFF
J gene: TRBJ2-1
clone size: NA
D gene: NA
CDR3 length: 13
V gene: TRBV30

CDR3 DNA: TGCAGTGCTAGGGGAGCGGGGGGGACCAATGAGCAGTTCTTC
CDR3 protein: CSARGAGGTNEQFF
J gene: TRBJ2-1
clone size: NA
D gene: TRBD2
CDR3 length: 14
V gene: TRBV20-1

CDR3 DNA: TGTGCCAGCAGCTTCCAACAGGGGCCCAGAGGGAATTCACCCCTCCACTTT
CDR3 protein: CASSFQQGPRGNSPLHF
J gene: TRBJ1-6
clone size: once
D gene: TRBD1
CDR3 length: 17
V gene: TRBV5-4

CDR3 DNA: TGCAGCTCTGGGCAAGGGGGTAGCGGGTTAGAGACCCAGTACTTC
CDR3 protein: CSSGQGGSGLETQYF
J gene: TRBJ2-5
clone size: NA
D gene: NA
CDR3 length: 15
V gene: TRBV29-1

CDR3 DNA: TGTGCCAGCTCACCAGCTTACCCGGAGGACACTGAAGCTTTCTTT
CDR3 protein: CASSPAYPEDTEAFF
J gene: TRBJ1-1
clone size: NA
D gene: NA
CDR3 length: 15
V gene: TRBV18

CDR3 DNA: TGTGCCAGCAGCTCCTTCAGGGTATCGCGCTATGAGCAGTTCTTC
CDR3 protein: CASSSFRVSRYEQFF
J gene: TRBJ2-1
clone size: NA
D gene: NA
CDR3 length: 15
V gene: TRBV5-6

CDR3 DNA: TGTGCCTGGAGTGTAGAAGGGAACGGCTATGGCTACACCTTC
CDR3 protein: CAWSVEGNGYGYTF
J gene: TRBJ1-2
clone size: NA
D gene: NA
CDR3 length: 14
V gene: TRBV30

CDR3 DNA: TGTGCCAGCATCCCACAGGGGACAGGGTACAATGAGCAGTTCTTC
CDR3 protein: CASIPQGTGYNEQFF
J gene: TRBJ2-1
clone size: NA
D gene: TRBD1
CDR3 length: 15
V gene: TRBV12-3/TRBV12-4

CDR3 DNA: TGTGCCAGCGACTGCGGCGAAGATAGGAACATTCAGTACTTC
CDR3 protein: CASDCGEDRNIQYF
J gene: TRBJ2-4
clone size: NA
D gene: NA
CDR3 length: 14
V gene: TRBV5-6

CDR3 DNA: TGCAGTGCTACGGTCGGGACACAAGAGACCCAGTACTTC
CDR3 protein: CSATVGTQETQYF
J gene: TRBJ2-5
clone size: once
D gene: NA
CDR3 length: 13
V gene: TRBV20-1

CDR3 DNA: TGTGCCTGCGACAGGACGAACTACAATGAGCAGTTCTTC
CDR3 protein: CACDRTNYNEQFF
J gene: TRBJ2-1
clone size: NA
D gene: NA
CDR3 length: 13
V gene: TRBV30